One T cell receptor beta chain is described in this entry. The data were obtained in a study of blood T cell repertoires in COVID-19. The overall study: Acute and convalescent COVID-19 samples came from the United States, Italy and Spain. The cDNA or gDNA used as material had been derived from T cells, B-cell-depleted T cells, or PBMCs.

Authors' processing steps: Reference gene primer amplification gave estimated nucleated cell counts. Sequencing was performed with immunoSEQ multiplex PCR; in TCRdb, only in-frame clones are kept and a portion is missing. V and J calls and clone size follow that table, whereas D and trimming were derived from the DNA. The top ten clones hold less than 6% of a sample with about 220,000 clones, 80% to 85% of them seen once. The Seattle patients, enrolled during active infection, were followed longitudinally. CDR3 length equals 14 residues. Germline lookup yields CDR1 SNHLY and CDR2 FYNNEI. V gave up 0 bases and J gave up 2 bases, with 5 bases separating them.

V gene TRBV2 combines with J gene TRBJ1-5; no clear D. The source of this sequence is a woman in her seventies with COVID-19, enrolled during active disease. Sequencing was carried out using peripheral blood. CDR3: CASSEAPGNQPQHF. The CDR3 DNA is TGTGCCAGCAGTGAAGCGCCAGGCAATCAGCCCCAGCATTTT. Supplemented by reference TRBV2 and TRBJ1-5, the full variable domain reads EPEVTQTPSHQVTQMGQEVILRCVPISNHLYFYWYRQILGQKVEFLVSFYNNEISEKSEIFDDQFSVERPDGSNFTLKIRSTKLEDSAMYFCASSEAPGNQPQHFGDGTRLSIL.